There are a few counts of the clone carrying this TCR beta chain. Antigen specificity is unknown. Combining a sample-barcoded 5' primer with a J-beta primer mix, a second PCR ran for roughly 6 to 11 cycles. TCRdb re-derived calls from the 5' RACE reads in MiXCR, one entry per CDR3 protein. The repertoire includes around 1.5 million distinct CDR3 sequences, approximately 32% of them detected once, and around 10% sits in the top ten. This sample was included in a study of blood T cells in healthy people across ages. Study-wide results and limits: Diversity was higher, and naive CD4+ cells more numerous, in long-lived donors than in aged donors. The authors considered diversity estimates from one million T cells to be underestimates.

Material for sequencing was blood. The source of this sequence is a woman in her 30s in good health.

The CDR3 nucleotides are TGTGCCAGCAGCGTAGGCATAGGGGCAGGTGAGCAGTACTTC. Translated, it gives CASSVGIGAGEQYF. The chain links TRBV9 to TRBJ2-5; D may be TRBD1 (5 bases). The CDR3 consists of 14 residues. From germline, CDR1 is SGDLS and CDR2 YYNGEE. V lost 0 bases, J lost 11 bases, and 17 bases lay in between.